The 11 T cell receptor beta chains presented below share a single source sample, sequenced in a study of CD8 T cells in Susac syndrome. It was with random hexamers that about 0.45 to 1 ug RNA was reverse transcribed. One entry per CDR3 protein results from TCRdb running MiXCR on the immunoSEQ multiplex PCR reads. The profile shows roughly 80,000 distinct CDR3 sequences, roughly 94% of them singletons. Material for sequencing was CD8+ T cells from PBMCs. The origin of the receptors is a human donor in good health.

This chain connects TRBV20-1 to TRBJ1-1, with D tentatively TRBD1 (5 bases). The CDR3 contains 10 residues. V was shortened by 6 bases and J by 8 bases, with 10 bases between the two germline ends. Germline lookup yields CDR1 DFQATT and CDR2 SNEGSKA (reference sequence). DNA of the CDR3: TGCAGTGCCAGGGACTTCGAAGCTTTCTTT. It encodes CSARDFEAFF.

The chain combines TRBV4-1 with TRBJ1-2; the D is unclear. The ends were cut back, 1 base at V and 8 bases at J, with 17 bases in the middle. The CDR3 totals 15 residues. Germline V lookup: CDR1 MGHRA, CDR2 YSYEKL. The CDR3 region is CASSQASGGPRGYTF. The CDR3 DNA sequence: TGCGCCAGCAGCCAAGCTTCTGGCGGCCCAAGGGGCTACACCTTC.

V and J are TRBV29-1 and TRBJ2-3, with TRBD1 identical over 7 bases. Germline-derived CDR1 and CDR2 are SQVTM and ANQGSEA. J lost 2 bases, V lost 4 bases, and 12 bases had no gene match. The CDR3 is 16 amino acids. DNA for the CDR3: TGCAGCGTTGGGGCCGGACAGGAGGACCTCACAGATACGCAGTATTTT. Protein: CSVGAGQEDLTDTQYF.

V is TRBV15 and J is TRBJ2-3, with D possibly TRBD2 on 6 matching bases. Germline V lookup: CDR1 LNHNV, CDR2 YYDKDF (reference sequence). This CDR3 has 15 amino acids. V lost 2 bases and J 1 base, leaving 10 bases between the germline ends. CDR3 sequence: CATSRIADRTDTQYF. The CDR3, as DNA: TGTGCCACCAGCAGAATAGCGGATCGCACAGATACGCAGTATTTT.

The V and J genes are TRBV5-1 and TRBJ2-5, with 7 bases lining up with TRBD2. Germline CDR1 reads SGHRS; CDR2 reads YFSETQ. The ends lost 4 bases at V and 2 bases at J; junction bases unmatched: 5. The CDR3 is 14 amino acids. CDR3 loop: CASSHGLEQETQYF. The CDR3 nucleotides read TGCGCCAGCAGCCACGGACTAGAACAAGAGACCCAGTACTTC.

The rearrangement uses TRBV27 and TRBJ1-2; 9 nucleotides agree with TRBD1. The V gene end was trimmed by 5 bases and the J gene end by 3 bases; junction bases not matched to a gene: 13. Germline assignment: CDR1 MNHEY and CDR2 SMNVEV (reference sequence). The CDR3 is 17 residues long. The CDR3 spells CASSLGQGHIRDYGYTF. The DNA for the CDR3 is TGTGCCAGCAGTCTGGGACAGGGCCATATCAGAGACTATGGCTACACCTTC.

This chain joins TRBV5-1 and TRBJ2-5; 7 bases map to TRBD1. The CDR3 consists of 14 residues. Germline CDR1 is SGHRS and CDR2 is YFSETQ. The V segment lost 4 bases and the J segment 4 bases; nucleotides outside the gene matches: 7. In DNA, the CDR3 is TGCGCCAGCAGCCCACAGGGGCGAGCAGAGACCCAGTACTTC. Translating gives CASSPQGRAETQYF.

CDR3 protein: CSVDEQGVGYEQYF. DNA of the CDR3: TGCAGCGTTGACGAGCAGGGGGTAGGGTACGAGCAGTACTTC. The chain is built from TRBV29-1 and TRBJ2-7; 7 nucleotides align to TRBD1. V trimming: 3 bases; J trimming: 4 bases; junction bases outside the gene matches: 9. Germline lookup yields CDR1 SQVTM and CDR2 ANQGSEA. The CDR3 runs to 14 residues.

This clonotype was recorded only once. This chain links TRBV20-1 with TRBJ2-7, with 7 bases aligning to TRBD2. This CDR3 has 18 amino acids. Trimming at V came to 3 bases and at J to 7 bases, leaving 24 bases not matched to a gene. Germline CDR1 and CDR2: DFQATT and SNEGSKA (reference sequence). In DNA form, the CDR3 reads TGCAGTGCTAGGGGGCTGGGTCCCTTGGGGAGGGAGGCGGGAGAGCAGTACGTC. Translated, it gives CSARGLGPLGREAGEQYV.

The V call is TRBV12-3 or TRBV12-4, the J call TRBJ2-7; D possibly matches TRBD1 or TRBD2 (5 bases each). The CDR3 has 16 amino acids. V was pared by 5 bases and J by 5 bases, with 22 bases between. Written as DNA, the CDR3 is TGTGCCAGCAGTCCCCTCCCGGACGACCGGGGACACGAGCAGTACTTC. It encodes CASSPLPDDRGHEQYF.

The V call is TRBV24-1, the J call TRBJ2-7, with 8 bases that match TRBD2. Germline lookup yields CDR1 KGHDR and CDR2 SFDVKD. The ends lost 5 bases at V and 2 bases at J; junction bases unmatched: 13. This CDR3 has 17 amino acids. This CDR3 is CATSALSGRAGTYEQYV. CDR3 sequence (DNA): TGTGCCACCAGTGCCCTTTCCGGGAGGGCGGGCACCTACGAGCAGTACGTC.